This record concerns one T cell receptor (beta chain) sequence. The repertoire was sequenced with immunoSEQ multiplex PCR; TCRdb's copy has only in-frame clones and lacks some. This table has over 85,000 clones, roughly 85% appearing once. This specimen comes from a study of blood T cell repertoires in COVID-19. The overall study: Italy, Spain and the United States were the sources of the convalescent and acute COVID-19 samples.

The sequenced material came from peripheral blood. This clonotype was obtained from a man between 65 and 85 years old with acute or convalescent COVID-19.

In nucleotides, the CDR3 is TGTGCCAGCAGTTACGCGGATAAGCAGTACTTC. It yields the protein CASSYADKQYF. This chain links TRBV6-5 with TRBJ2-7; D gene unclear. CDR3 length: 11 amino acids. V was pared by 2 bases and J by 8 bases, with 7 bases between. The germline V gene encodes CDR1 MNHEY and CDR2 SVGAGI.